This T cell receptor beta chain was sequenced in a study of PD-L1 blockade in urothelial cancer. Study at large: Per blood sample, T cells had a median of roughly 150,000.

Repertoires were generated with immunoSEQ multiplex PCR, while TCRdb's copy carries only in-frame clones and drops some. The repertoire holds around 45,000 clones, with 88% as singletons. This CDR3 has 15 residues. The germline V gene encodes CDR1 ENHRY and CDR2 SYGVKD. The V gene lost 0 bases and the J gene lost 6 bases, with 14 bases spanning the gap. This sequence originates from an older woman with urothelial cancer. The sequences come from PBMCs, collected around atezolizumab (anti-PD-L1) treatment. The chain couples TRBV10-3 to TRBJ1-1, with a weak D call TRBD1 (5 bases). The CDR3 is CAISESLGGDPEAFF. CDR3 DNA sequence: TGTGCCATCAGTGAGTCGTTAGGAGGGGACCCTGAAGCTTTCTTT.